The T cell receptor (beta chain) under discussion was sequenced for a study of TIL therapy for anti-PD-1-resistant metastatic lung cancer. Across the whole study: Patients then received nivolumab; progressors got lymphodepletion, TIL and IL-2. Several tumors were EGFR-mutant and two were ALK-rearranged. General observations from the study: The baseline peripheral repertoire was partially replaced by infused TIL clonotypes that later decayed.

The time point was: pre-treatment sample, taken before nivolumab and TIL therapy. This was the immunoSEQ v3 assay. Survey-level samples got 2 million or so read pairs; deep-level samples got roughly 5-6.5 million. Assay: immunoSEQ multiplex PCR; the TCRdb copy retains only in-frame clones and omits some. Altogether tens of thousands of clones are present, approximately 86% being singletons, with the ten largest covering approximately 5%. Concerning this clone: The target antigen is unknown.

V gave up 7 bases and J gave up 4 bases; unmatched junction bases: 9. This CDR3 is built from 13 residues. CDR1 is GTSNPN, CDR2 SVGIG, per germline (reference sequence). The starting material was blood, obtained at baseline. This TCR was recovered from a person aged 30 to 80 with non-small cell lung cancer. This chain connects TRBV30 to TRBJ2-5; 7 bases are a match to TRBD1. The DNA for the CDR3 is TGTGCCTACGACAGGGCTTGGGGAGAGACCCAGTACTTC. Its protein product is CAYDRAWGETQYF.